This T cell receptor (beta chain) emerged from a study of T cell responses to AZD1222 COVID-19 vaccine. Study as a whole: Pooling of second doses given at about 4 or about 12 weeks was done. Findings and limits, study-wide: Within unmutated variant regions lay the reported targets of nearly half of spike-specific TCRs. Donors, mostly white British, included more females; clonal diversity was possibly underestimated. Spike-specific TCR breadth and depth grew following two AZD1222 doses.

For this clone: Antigen unknown.

This CDR3 spans 16 amino acids. Germline V gene sequence: CDR1 MNHEY, CDR2 SVGAGI. Trimming cost V 4 bases and J 8 bases; bases outside gene matches: 9. Sequencing used immunoSEQ multiplex PCR; TCRdb keeps in-frame clones, though not all of them. This repertoire shows 65,000 to 85,000 clones, 84% found once; its top ten account for about 20%. V and J are TRBV6-5 and TRBJ1-4, with 11 bases aligning to TRBD1. This TCR came from an adult in good health. The sample consisted of peripheral blood, taken on day 0 of AZD1222 vaccination. In DNA, the CDR3 is TGTGCCAGCAGTTCGTTCGCCGGGACAGGGGGAGAAAAACTGTTTTTT. Protein: CASSSFAGTGGEKLFF.